This record concerns one T cell receptor beta chain sequence. The data originate from a study of T cell responses to AZD1222 COVID-19 vaccine. The CDR3 covers 17 residues. From germline, CDR1 is SGHVS and CDR2 FQNEAQ. J gave up 6 bases and V 4 bases, and 15 bases lay outside the gene matches. Method: immunoSEQ multiplex PCR; TCRdb's copy keeps in-frame clones and lacks some. The sample shows approximately 130,000 clones, roughly 87% of them seen only once. This TCR derives from an adult who received the AZD1222 COVID-19 vaccine. The material was peripheral blood, obtained 28 days after the second AZD1222 dose. This sequence joins TRBV7-8 and TRBJ1-5; 7 nucleotides agree with TRBD1. Written as DNA, the CDR3 is TGTGCCAGCAGCTCGCGGCGCCAGGGGGAATGGGTTCAGCCCCAGCATTTT. This gives the protein CASSSRRQGEWVQPQHF.